Following are 5 T cell receptor beta chains from one sample sequenced in a study of breast tumors, draining lymph nodes, adjacent tissues. TCRdb reanalysed the multiplex PCR reads using MiXCR and keeps one entry per CDR3 protein. The sample has approximately 300,000 distinct CDR3 sequences, 30% to 35% seen once; the top ten hold 1.1%. Axillary draining lymph nodes of breast cancer patients supplied the node samples. Source material: axillary lymph node tissue. The receptors were gathered from a female donor with breast cancer. Some clones in this sample may be carry-over from other donors' samples.

There are many counts of this clonotype. One junction end disagrees with the germline gene, perhaps due to a read error. The V gene is TRBV6-6, the J gene TRBJ2-5, with no clear D. This CDR3 contains 14 residues. Germline CDR1 MNHNY, CDR2 SVGAGI (reference sequence). CDR3 coding DNA: TGTGCCAGCAGTCACTCGACTCTCCAAGAGACCCAGTACTTC. Its protein is CASSHSTLQETQYF.

In the case of this clonotype: A single base separates this from a much larger clone, so it may be a read error. The CDR3 protein is CASSHREGHYEQYF. CDR3 DNA sequence: TGTGCCAGCAGTCACAGGGAGGGTCACTACGAGCAGTACTTC. The J gene is TRBJ2-7, the V gene TRBV6-5; D possibly corresponds to TRBD2 (7 bases). Germline lookup yields CDR1 MNHEY and CDR2 SVGAGI. Trimming cost V 5 bases and J 3 bases, with 14 bases left between them. CDR3 size: 14 residues.

The chain uses TRBV3-1 and TRBJ2-7; D not resolved. Trimming shortened V by 0 bases and J by 9 bases, and 6 bases separated the two germline ends. Germline CDR1 and CDR2: LGHDT and YNNKEL (reference sequence). The CDR3 contains 11 residues. CDR3 DNA: TGTGCCAGCAGCCAAGAGGAAGGGCAGTACTTC. Its translation: CASSQEEGQYF.

The count of this clonotype is one. The rearrangement joins TRBV20-1 to TRBJ2-5; 14 bases are shared with TRBD2. The better agreement between TRBJ2-7 and the DNA end casts doubt on the J call. Germline CDR1 DFQATT, CDR2 SNEGSKA (reference sequence). The CDR3 has 14 residues. The CDR3 bases are TGCAGTGTTAGGACTAGCGGGAGGTCCTACGAGCAGTACTTC. This translates into CSVRTSGRSYEQYF.

The chain joins TRBV6-2 or TRBV6-3 to TRBJ1-5, with D maybe TRBD1 (6 bases). The CDR3 covers 15 residues. V was pared by 0 bases and J by 8 bases, with 14 bases between. Germline CDR1 is MNHEY and CDR2 is SVGEGT. The CDR3 protein is CASSYSNRAIKPQHF. CDR3 bases: TGTGCCAGCAGTTACTCGAACAGGGCAATTAAGCCCCAGCATTTT.